This passage covers 11 T cell receptor beta chains from one sample sequenced in a study of T cells in Graves' hyperthyroidism and ophthalmopathy (dated by TCRdb to the late 2010s). The library came from multiplex PCR. Instrument on record: Illumina HiSeq 2000. TCR beta CDR3 regions were amplified from RNA transcripts. The first round of RT-PCR for the TCR CDR3 was performed with the HTBI primer set and the Qiagen OneStep RT-PCR kit. TCRdb reworked the public reads: Q25 trimming with fastp, MiXCR clone assembly, productive beta chains retained. All rows with the same CDR3 protein become a single entry with the most common DNA and genes. For this sample the table gives around 620,000 distinct CDR3 sequences, of which about 43% were detected only once. Of the sample, 15% to 20% is held by the ten largest clones. Specimen: peripheral blood or thyroid tissue (not recorded which). These receptors were taken from an adult woman with Graves' disease, either hyperthyroidism or ophthalmopathy (not recorded which).

V gene TRBV20-1 combines with J gene TRBJ2-5, with D perhaps being TRBD1 or TRBD2 (6 bases each). Germline V lookup: CDR1 DFQATT, CDR2 SNEGSKA (reference sequence). The V end was cut by 3 bases, the J end by 1 base, with 12 bases between. The CDR3 totals 14 residues. The DNA of the CDR3 is TGCAGTGCTAGCGGCAGGGGAGGCCAAGAGACCCAGTACTTC. Translation: CSASGRGGQETQYF.

This clonotype was observed many times. The chain recombines TRBV28 with TRBJ2-7, with 7 bases fitting TRBD2. Germline lookup yields CDR1 MDHEN and CDR2 SYDVKM. V lost 3 bases to trimming and J lost 12 bases; unmatched junction nucleotides: 5. The CDR3 is 11 residues long. The chain's CDR3 is CASSLGGEGYF. For the CDR3, the DNA is TGTGCCAGCAGTTTGGGTGGGGAGGGGTACTTC. The variable domain in full, completed from reference TRBV28 and TRBJ2-7, reads DVKVTQSSRYLVKRTGEKVFLECVQDMDHENMFWYRQDPGLGLRLIYFSYDVKMKEKGDIPEGYSVSREKKERFSLILESASTNQTSMYLCASSLGGEGYFGPGTRLTVT.

This clonotype was seen many times. This sequence joins TRBV7-3 and TRBJ2-7, with a tentative D call TRBD1 (6 bases). This CDR3 is built from 15 residues. The V end was cut by 5 bases, the J end by 3 bases, with 17 bases between. Germline V gene lookup returns CDR1 SGHTA and CDR2 FQGTGA. The CDR3 DNA reads TGTGCCAGCAGCCAGGGGCCGGGACCATTCTACGAGCAGTACTTC. It specifies CASSQGPGPFYEQYF.

This clonotype was found a few times. This chain connects TRBV20-1 to TRBJ2-7; D might be TRBD1 (5 bases). The length of the CDR3 is 14 residues. In germline, CDR1 is DFQATT, CDR2 SNEGSKA (reference sequence). The ends were cut back, 3 bases at V and 2 bases at J, with 14 bases in the middle. The CDR3 is CSASARGQTYEQYF. In DNA, the CDR3 is TGCAGTGCTAGTGCTAGAGGACAAACCTACGAGCAGTACTTC.

A remark on this clonotype: A much larger clone sits a single nucleotide away, making a read error possible. This chain links TRBV12-3 or TRBV12-4 with TRBJ1-3; D is uncertain. This CDR3 has 11 residues. CDR3 in amino acids: CGSSSENTIYF. Written as DNA, the CDR3 is TGTGGCAGTAGCTCTGAAAACACCATATATTTT.

This clonotype was observed at least ten times. The chain employs TRBV5-1 and TRBJ2-7, with D possibly being TRBD1 (6 bases). Germline loops: CDR1 SGHRS, CDR2 YFSETQ. Trimming took off 5 bases at V and 5 bases at J, with 14 bases between the two ends. The CDR3 covers 13 residues. CDR3: CASRVQGQDEQYF. As DNA, the CDR3 is TGCGCCAGCAGGGTACAGGGTCAGGACGAGCAGTACTTC. Complete variable domain (other parts from reference TRBV5-1 and TRBJ2-7): KAGVTQTPRYLIKTRGQQVTLSCSPISGHRSVSWYQQTPGQGLQFLFEYFSETQRNKGNFPGRFSGRQFSNSRSEMNVSTLELGDSALYLCASRVQGQDEQYFGPGTRLTVT.

J is TRBJ2-7 and V is TRBV2; 8 bases fit TRBD1. J lost 0 bases, V lost 3 bases, and 10 bases had no gene match. CDR3 length: 17 amino acids. CDR1 is SNHLY, CDR2 FYNNEI, per germline. The CDR3 here is CASSEGIGQGSSYEQYF. Written as DNA, the CDR3 is TGTGCCAGCAGTGAGGGGATTGGACAGGGAAGCTCCTACGAGCAGTACTTC.

V usage is TRBV10-3 and J usage is TRBJ2-2, with TRBD1 matching over 7 bases. The CDR3 covers 15 residues. Germline assignment: CDR1 ENHRY and CDR2 SYGVKD. V shed 5 bases and J 7 bases; nucleotides not matched to a gene: 10. The CDR3, as DNA: TGTGCCATCAGTAGCCAGACAGGGACGAACGGGGAGCTGTTTTTT. Its translation: CAISSQTGTNGELFF.

The chain employs TRBV5-5 and TRBJ1-6; TRBD1 agrees at 8 bases. Looked up from germline, CDR1 is SGHKS and CDR2 is YYEKEE (reference sequence). This CDR3 spans 14 amino acids. V trimming: 0 bases; J trimming: 13 bases; junction bases outside the gene matches: 6. Here the CDR3 reads CASSLGPGGLPLHF. CDR3 DNA: TGTGCCAGCAGCTTGGGCCCAGGGGGCCTGCCCCTCCACTTT. The variable domain in full, completed from reference TRBV5-5 and TRBJ1-6, reads DAGVTQSPTHLIKTRGQQVTLRCSPISGHKSVSWYQQVLGQGPQFIFQYYEKEERGRGNFPDRFSARQFPNYSSELNVNALLLGDSALYLCASSLGPGGLPLHFGNGTRLTVT.

The sample holds many counts of this clonotype. The chain is built from TRBV5-1 and TRBJ1-6, with D possibly TRBD1 on 5 matching bases. Between the trimmed V and J ends, which lost 9 bases and 5 bases, there was a span of 12 bases. Germline values: CDR1 SGHRS, CDR2 YFSETQ. CDR3 size: 13 residues. CDR3 in amino acids: CATGTDHNSPLHF. The CDR3 DNA sequence: TGCGCCACCGGGACGGACCATAATTCACCCCTCCACTTT.

The table lists this clonotype with a few counts. The chain recombines TRBV10-3 with TRBJ1-2; no firm D call. The germline gives CDR1 ENHRY, CDR2 SYGVKD. CDR3 size: 13 residues. V was trimmed by 4 bases and J by 2 bases, leaving 8 bases between them. CDR3 sequence reads: CAISGWSNYGYTF. As DNA, the CDR3 is TGTGCCATCAGTGGATGGTCCAACTATGGCTACACCTTC.